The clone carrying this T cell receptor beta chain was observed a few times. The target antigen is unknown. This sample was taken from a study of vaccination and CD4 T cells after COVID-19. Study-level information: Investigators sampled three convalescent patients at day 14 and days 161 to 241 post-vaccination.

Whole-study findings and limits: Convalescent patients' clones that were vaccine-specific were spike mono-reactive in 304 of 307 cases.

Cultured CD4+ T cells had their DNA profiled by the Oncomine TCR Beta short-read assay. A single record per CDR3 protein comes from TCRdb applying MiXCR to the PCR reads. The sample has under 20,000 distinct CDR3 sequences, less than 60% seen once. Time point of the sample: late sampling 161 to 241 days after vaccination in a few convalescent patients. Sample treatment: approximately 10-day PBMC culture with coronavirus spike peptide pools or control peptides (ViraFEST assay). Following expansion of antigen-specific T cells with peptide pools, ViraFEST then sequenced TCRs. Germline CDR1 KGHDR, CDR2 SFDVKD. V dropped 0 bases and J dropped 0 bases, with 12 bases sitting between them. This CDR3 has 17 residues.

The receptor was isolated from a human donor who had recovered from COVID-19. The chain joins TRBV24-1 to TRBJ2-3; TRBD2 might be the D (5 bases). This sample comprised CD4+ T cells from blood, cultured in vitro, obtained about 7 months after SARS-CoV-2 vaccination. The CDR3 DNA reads TGTGCCACCAGTGATTTGCCTACTAGTCCAAGCACAGATACGCAGTATTTT. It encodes CATSDLPTSPSTDTQYF.